This T cell receptor (beta chain) is from a study of blood T cell repertoires in COVID-19. On the study more broadly: T cells, B-cell-depleted T cells, or PBMCs supplied cDNA or gDNA.

This clone was counted once. Germline CDR1 is LGHDT and CDR2 is YNNKEL (reference sequence). The CDR3 length is 16 residues. Trimming left V 0 bases short and J 4 bases short, with 14 bases between. Libraries were prepared by immunoSEQ multiplex PCR; TCRdb keeps only in-frame clonotypes and omits some of them. This sample yields 200,000 to 250,000 clones, of which 80% to 90% are seen a single time; 4.8% belongs to the top ten. Within 2 weeks before study entry, exposed participants met a COVID-19 case. This TCR was recovered from a woman aged 45 to 65 who had been exposed to COVID-19. V is TRBV3-1 (or the pseudogene TRBV3-2) and J is TRBJ2-3, with D possibly matching TRBD2 (5 bases). Specimen: PBMCs or T cells enriched from blood (not recorded which). The CDR3 bases are TGTGCCAGCAGCCAAGATAGTACCAAAGCGGCAGATACGCAGTATTTT. Its translation: CASSQDSTKAADTQYF.